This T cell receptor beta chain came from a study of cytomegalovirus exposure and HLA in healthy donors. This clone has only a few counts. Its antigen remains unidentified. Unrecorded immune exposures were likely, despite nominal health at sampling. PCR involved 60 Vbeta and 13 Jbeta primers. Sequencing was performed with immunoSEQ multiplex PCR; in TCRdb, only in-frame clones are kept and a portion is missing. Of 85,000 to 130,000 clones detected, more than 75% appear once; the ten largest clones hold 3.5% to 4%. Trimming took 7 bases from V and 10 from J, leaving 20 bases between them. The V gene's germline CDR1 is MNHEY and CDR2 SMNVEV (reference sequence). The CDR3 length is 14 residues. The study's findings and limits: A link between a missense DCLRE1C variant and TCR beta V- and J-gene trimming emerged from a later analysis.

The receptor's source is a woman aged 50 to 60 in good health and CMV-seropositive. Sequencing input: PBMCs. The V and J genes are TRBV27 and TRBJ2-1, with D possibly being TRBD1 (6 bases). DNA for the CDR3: TGTGCCAGCAATACAGGGTTCTCCTACAGGGAGCAGTTCTTC. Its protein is CASNTGFSYREQFF.